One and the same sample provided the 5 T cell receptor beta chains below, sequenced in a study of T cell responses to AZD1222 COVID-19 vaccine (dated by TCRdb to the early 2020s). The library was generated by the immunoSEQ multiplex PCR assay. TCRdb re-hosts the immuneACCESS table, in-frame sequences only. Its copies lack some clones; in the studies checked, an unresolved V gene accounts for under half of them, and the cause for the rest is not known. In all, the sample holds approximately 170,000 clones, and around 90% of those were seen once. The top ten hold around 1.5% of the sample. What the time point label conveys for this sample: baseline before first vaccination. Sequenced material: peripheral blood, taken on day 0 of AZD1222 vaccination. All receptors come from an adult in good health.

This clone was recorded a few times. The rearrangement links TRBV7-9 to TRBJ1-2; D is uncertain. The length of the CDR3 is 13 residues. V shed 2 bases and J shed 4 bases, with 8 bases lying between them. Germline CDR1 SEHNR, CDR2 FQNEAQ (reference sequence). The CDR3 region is CASSLMGIYGYTF. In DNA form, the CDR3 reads TGTGCCAGCAGCTTAATGGGGATCTATGGCTACACCTTC.

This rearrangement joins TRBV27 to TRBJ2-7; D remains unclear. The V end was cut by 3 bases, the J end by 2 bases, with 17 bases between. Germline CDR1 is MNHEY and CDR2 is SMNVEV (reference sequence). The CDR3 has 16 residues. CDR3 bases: TGTGCCAGCAGTTTTTTCGGAACACCAGACCCCTACGAGCAGTACTTC. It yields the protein CASSFFGTPDPYEQYF.

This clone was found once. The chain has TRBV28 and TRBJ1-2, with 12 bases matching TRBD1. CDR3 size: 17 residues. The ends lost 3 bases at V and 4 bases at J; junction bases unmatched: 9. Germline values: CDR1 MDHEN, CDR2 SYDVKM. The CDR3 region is CASSFEGTGGAGYGYTF. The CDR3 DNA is TGTGCCAGCAGTTTTGAAGGGACAGGGGGCGCGGGCTATGGCTACACCTTC.

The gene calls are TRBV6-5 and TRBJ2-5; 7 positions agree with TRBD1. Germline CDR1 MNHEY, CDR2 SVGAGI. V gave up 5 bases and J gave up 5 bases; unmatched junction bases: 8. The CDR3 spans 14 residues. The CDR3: CASSTGVFRETQYF. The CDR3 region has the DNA TGTGCCAGCAGTACAGGGGTGTTTCGCGAGACCCAGTACTTC.

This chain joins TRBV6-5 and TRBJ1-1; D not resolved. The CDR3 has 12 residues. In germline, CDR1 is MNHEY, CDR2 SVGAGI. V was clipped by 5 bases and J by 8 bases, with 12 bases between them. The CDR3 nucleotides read TGTGCCAGCAGTCGTAGTGTAGGGGAAGCTTTCTTT. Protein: CASSRSVGEAFF.